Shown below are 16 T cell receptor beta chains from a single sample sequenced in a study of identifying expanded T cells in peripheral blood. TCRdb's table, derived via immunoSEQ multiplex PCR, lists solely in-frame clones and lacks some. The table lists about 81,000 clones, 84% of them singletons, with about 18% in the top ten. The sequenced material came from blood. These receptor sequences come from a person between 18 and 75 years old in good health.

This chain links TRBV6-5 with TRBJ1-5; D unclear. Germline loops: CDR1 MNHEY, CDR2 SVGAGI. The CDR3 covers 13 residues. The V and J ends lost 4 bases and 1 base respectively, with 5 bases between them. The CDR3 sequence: CASSSISNQPQHF. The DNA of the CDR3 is TGTGCCAGCAGTTCTATAAGCAATCAGCCCCAGCATTTT.

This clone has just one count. The chain's CDR3 is CASINEGAASYEQYF. The CDR3 DNA reads as TGTGCCAGCATCAACGAGGGCGCGGCCTCCTACGAGCAGTACTTC. The chain uses TRBV2 and TRBJ2-7; possibly TRBD2 for D (5 bases). Germline assignment: CDR1 SNHLY and CDR2 FYNNEI. V lost 7 bases to trimming and J lost 0 bases, with 16 bases between them. This CDR3 is 15 amino acids long.

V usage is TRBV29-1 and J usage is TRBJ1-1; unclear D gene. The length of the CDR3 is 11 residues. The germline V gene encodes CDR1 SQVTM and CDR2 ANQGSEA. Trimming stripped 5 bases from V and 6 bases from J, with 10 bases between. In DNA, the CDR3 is TGCAGCGTTAGACAAGGGCCTGAAGCTTTCTTT. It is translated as CSVRQGPEAFF.

The CDR3 nucleotides read TGTGCCAGCAACCCCGGGGACTCCTACGAGCAGTACTTC. It encodes CASNPGDSYEQYF. The V and J genes are TRBV7-2 and TRBJ2-7, with a weak D call TRBD2 (5 bases). V lost 7 bases to trimming and J lost 0 bases, with 10 bases between them. The germline gives CDR1 SGHTA, CDR2 FQGNSA. This CDR3 spans 13 amino acids. Full variable domain (outside the CDR3, taken from reference TRBV7-2 and TRBJ2-7): GAGVSQSPSNKVTEKGKDVELRCDPISGHTALYWYRQSLGQGLEFLIYFQGNSAPDKSGLPSDRFSAERTGGSVSTLTIQRTQQEDSAVYLCASNPGDSYEQYFGPGTRLTVT.

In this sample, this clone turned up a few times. The CDR3 nucleotides are TGCGCCAGCAGCCCGCACCAGACAGGGGGCGAGCAGTACTTC. This gives the protein CASSPHQTGGEQYF. This chain connects TRBV5-1 to TRBJ2-7, with TRBD1 matching 9 bases. J gave up 6 bases and V 4 bases, and 8 bases lay outside the gene matches. CDR1 SGHRS and CDR2 YFSETQ come from the germline V gene. CDR3 length: 14 amino acids.

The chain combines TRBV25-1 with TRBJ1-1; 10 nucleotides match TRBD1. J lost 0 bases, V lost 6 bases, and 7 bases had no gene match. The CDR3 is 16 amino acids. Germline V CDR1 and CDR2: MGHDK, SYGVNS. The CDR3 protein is CASSLGTGVVNTEAFF. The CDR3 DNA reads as TGTGCCAGCAGCTTAGGGACAGGGGTAGTGAACACTGAAGCTTTCTTT.

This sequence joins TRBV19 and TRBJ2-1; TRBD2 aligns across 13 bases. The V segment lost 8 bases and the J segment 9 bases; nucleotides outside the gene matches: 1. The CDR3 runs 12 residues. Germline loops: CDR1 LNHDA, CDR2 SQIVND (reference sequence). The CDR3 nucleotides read TGTGCCAGTCGGACTAGCGGGAGTGAGCAGTTCTTC. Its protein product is CASRTSGSEQFF.

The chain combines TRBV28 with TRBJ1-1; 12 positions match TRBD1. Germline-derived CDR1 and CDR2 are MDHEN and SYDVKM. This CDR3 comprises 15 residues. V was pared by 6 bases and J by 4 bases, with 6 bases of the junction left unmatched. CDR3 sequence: CASRGTGGAGTEAFF. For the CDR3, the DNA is TGTGCCAGCAGAGGGACAGGGGGCGCGGGCACTGAAGCTTTCTTT.

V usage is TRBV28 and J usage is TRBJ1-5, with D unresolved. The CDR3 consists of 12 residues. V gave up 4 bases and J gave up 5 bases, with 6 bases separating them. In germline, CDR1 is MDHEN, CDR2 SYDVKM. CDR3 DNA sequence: TGTGCCAGCAGTTCCGGGGATCAGCCCCAGCATTTT. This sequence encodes CASSSGDQPQHF.

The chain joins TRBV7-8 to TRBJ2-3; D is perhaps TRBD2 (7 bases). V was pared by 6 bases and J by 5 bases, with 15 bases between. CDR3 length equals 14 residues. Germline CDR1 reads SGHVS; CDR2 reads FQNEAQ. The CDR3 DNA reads TGTGCCAGCAGTGGTGGGGGGGGCCGAGATACGCAGTATTTT. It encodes CASSGGGGRDTQYF. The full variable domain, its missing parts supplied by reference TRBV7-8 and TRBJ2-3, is GAGVSQSPRYKVAKRGQDVALRCDPISGHVSLFWYQQALGQGPEFLTYFQNEAQLDKSGLPSDRFFAERPEGSVSTLKIQRTQQEDSAVYLCASSGGGGRDTQYFGPGTRLTVL.

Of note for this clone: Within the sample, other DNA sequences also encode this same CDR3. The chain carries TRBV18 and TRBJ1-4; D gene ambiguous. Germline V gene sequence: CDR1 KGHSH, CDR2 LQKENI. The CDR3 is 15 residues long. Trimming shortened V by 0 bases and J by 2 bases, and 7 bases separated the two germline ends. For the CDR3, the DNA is TGTGCCAGCTCACCACCGGGGAGGACTAATGAAAAACTGTTTTTT. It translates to CASSPPGRTNEKLFF.

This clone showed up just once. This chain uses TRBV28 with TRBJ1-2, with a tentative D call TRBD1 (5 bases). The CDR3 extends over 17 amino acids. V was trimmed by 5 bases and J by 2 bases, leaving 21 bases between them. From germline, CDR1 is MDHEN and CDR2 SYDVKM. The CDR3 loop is CASSGRGWGRANYGYTF. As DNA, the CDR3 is TGTGCCAGCAGTGGGAGGGGTTGGGGCAGGGCCAACTATGGCTACACCTTC.

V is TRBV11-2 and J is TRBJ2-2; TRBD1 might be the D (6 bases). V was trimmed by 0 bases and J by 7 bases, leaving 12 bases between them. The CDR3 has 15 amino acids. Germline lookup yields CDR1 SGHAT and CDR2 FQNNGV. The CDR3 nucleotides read TGTGCCAGCAGCTTAGACAGGGGTGGAGTCGGGGAGCTGTTTTTT. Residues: CASSLDRGGVGELFF.

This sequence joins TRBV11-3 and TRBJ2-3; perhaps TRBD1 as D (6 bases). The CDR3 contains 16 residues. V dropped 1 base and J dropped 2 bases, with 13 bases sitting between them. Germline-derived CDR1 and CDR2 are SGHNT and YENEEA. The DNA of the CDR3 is TGTGCCAGCAGCTTAGGCTCAGGGACACTCACAGATACGCAGTATTTT. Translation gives CASSLGSGTLTDTQYF.

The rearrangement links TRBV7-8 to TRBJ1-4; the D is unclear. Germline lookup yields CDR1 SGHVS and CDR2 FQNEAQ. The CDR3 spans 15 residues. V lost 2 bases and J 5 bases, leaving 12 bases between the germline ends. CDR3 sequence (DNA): TGTGCCAGCAGCTTATATCGAGGGTTCAATGAAAAACTGTTTTTT. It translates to CASSLYRGFNEKLFF.

CDR3 sequence: CASSHGLAGGQETQYF. In DNA form, the CDR3 reads TGTGCCAGCAGCCATGGACTAGCGGGGGGGCAAGAGACCCAGTACTTC. This chain connects TRBV14 to TRBJ2-5, with TRBD2 identical over 15 bases. CDR1 SGHDN and CDR2 FVKESK come from the germline V gene. The CDR3 is 16 amino acids. Trimming cost V 3 bases and J 2 bases; bases outside gene matches: 1.